This T cell receptor (beta chain) was found in a study of vaccination effects on CD4 cells after COVID-19 (dated by TCRdb to between 2022 and 2023). General notes on the study: Each participant received two doses of an mRNA SARS-CoV-2 vaccine, either BNT162b2 or mRNA-1273. The full study included 10 COVID-19 convalescent patients and a few SARS-CoV-2-naive healthy vaccine recipients. Pre-vaccine samples were drawn from a couple of convalescent patients 16 days and one week before the first dose, at 142 and 148 days after COVID-19 diagnosis. SARS-CoV-2 spike-specific CD4+ TCR repertoires from before and after mRNA vaccination were compared in COVID-19 convalescent patients and in infection-naive vaccine recipients. Cultures from other donors in the study were sequenced with the Oncomine TCR Beta short-read assay on an Illumina iSeq 100. Broader findings and caveats from the paper: Limitations of the study were the small number of convalescent patients and the absence of early post-infection timepoints. In convalescent patients, the post-vaccine spike-reactive repertoire was composed mainly of new vaccine-induced clones that were largely distinct from infection-induced clones. Marked clonal contraction was observed in both infection-induced and vaccine-induced clones at late post-vaccination timepoints, consistent with waning T cell responses.

Sequences MNHEY (CDR1) and SVGAGI (CDR2) are obtained from the germline V gene. Including cysteine and phenylalanine, the CDR3 has 14 amino acids. Of the read, only the CDR3 DNA is kept; its 42 bases are in frame from base 1. Germline trimming: 4 bases from V, 7 bases from J; junction bases outside gene matches: 6. The library was produced with the immunoSEQ multiplex PCR assay. DNA from the CD4+ T cells that had been cultured and isolated underwent TCR beta CDR3 sequencing. As for the original processing: Non-productive TCR sequences were discarded, and reads were trimmed to the CDR3 region, with only CDR3s of 7 or more amino acids retained. Antigen-specific clonotypes were identified using the MANAFEST web app by comparison of expansion in peptide wells against reference cultures. To count as positive, a clone had to show expansion at FDR<0.05 compared with the reference and with all other wells, an odds ratio above 5, and a frequency above 0.1% in two replicate wells. A clonotype was called cross-reactive if it was significantly expanded both in SARS-CoV-2 spike wells and in at least one common cold coronavirus spike condition. Using the stringdist R package, CDR3 similarity was measured by Levenshtein distance, and unrooted trees were constructed with ape in R 3.6.1. The source is immuneACCESS, and TCRdb retained only in-frame sequences with V and J called. Part of the clones is not carried over; for the studies checked, unresolved V genes explain less than half of this, and the remainder is unexplained. D and trimming were read from the DNA, whereas the V and J calls and clone size are those reported in that table. This sample holds around 30,000 clones; approximately 69% were observed only once. In total, the top ten clones hold around 20% of the sample.

Only a few counts were recorded for this clone. It lacks a known antigen. Base qualities are not recorded, but no much larger clone differs from it by a single base. The ViraFEST assay stimulated PBMC with viral peptide pools and then used TCR sequencing to identify antigen-specific CD4+ T cell clonotypes by expansion. After roughly 11 days of culture, CD4+ T cells were isolated with the EasySep CD4+ T cell isolation kit. PCR-confirmed SARS-CoV-2 infection had occurred in convalescent patients between March and December 2020, before the Alpha, Beta and Delta variants emerged in the United States. Each well held 2 million to 2.5 million PBMC cultured in IMDM containing around 5% human AB serum, roughly 9.9 IU/ml IL-2 and gentamicin, along with roughly 10 ug/ml peptides. Half of the culture medium was replaced with fresh IL-2-containing medium on days 3 and 7. Each peptide stimulation condition was cultured in triplicate wells unless otherwise noted. PBMC were separated from whole blood using Ficoll-Paque Plus gradient centrifugation and were then either cryopreserved at -140C or used fresh. Overlapping peptide pools spanned the spike proteins of SARS-CoV-2 and the common cold coronaviruses HCoV-NL63, HCoV-OC43 and HCoV-229E. The QIAamp micro DNA kit was used to extract genomic DNA from the cultured CD4+ T cells.

The receptor's source is a human donor who had a prior SARS-CoV-2 infection. Rearrangement joined TRBV6-5 to TRBJ1-2, and TRBD1 aligns with 10 junction nucleotides. The starting material was CD4+ T cells from PBMCs cultured with SARS-CoV-2 spike peptides, obtained before COVID-19 vaccination. The cell subset or site label, as the study defines it: SARS-CoV-2 spike overlapping peptide pool stimulation. The CDR3 region has the sequence CASSWRQGASGYTF. The bases are TGTGCCAGCAGTTGGAGACAGGGGGCAAGTGGCTACACCTTC.